The T cell receptor (beta chain) under discussion was sequenced for a study of a mutant IDH1 vaccine in newly diagnosed glioma. V was clipped by 2 bases and J by 1 base, with 2 bases between them. In germline, CDR1 is SNHLY, CDR2 FYNNEI. The CDR3 totals 12 residues. This clone was observed once. Time point described: baseline, week 1 (first vaccination visit). Treatment of the sample: pre-vaccination baseline after standard-of-care therapy. The data were produced by immunoSEQ multiplex PCR, yet TCRdb's version contains in-frame clones alone and is incomplete. The sample carries more than 20,000 clones, around 85% recorded once.

The input for sequencing was PBMCs, taken from a glioma patient treated with radiotherapy, temozolomide or both. The receptor's source is a middle-aged man with glioma. The gene calls are TRBV2 and TRBJ1-1; no clear D gene. The CDR3 DNA reads as TGTGCCAGCAGTGAACCGAACACTGAAGCTTTCTTT. Amino acid sequence: CASSEPNTEAFF. The variable domain in full, completed from reference TRBV2 and TRBJ1-1, reads EPEVTQTPSHQVTQMGQEVILRCVPISNHLYFYWYRQILGQKVEFLVSFYNNEISEKSEIFDDQFSVERPDGSNFTLKIRSTKLEDSAMYFCASSEPNTEAFFGQGTRLTVV.